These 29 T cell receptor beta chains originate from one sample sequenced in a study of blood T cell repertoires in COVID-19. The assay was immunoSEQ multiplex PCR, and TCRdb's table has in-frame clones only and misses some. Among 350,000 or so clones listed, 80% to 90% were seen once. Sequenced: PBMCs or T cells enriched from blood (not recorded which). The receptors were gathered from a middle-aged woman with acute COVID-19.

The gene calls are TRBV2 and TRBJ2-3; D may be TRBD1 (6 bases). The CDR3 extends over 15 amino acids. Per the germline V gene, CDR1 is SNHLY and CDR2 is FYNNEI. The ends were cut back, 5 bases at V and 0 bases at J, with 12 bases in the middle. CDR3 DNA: TGTGCCAGCAGTTCGGTAGGGGGAAGCACAGATACGCAGTATTTT. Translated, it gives CASSSVGGSTDTQYF.

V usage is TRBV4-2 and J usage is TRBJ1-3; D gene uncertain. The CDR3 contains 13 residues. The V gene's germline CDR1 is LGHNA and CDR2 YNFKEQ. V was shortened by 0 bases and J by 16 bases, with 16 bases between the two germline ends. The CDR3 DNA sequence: TGTGCCAGCAGCCAAGATGCCGGGATTCACGTGTATTTT. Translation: CASSQDAGIHVYF.

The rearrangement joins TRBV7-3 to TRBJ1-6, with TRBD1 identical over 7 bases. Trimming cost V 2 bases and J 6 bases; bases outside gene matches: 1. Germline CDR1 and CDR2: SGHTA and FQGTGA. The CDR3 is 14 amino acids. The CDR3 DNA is TGTGCCAGCAGCTTAGGGACAGCTAATTCACCCCTCCACTTT. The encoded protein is CASSLGTANSPLHF.

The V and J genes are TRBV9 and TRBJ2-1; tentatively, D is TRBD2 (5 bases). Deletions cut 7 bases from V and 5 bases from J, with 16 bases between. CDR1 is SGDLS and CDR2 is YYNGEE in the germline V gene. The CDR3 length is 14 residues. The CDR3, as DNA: TGTGCCAGCGGGAGACGAACGGGCAACAATGAGCAGTTCTTC. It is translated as CASGRRTGNNEQFF.

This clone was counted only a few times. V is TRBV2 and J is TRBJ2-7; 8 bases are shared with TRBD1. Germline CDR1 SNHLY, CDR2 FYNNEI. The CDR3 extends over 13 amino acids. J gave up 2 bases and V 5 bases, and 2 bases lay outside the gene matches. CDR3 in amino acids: CASSWGQAYEQYF. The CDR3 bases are TGTGCCAGCAGTTGGGGACAGGCCTACGAGCAGTACTTC.

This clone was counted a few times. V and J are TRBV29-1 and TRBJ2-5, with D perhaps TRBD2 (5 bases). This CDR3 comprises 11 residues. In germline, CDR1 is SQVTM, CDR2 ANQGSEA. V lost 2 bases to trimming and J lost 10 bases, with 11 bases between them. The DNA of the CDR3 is TGCAGCGTTGAATGGCGGGTCGGCCAGTACTTC. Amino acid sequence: CSVEWRVGQYF.

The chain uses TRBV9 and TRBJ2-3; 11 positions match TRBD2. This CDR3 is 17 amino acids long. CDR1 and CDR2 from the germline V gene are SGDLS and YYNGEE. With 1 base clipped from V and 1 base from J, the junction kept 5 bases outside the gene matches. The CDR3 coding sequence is TGTGCCAGCAGCGTAACACTAGCGGGAGTTGGCACAGATACGCAGTATTTT. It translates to CASSVTLAGVGTDTQYF.

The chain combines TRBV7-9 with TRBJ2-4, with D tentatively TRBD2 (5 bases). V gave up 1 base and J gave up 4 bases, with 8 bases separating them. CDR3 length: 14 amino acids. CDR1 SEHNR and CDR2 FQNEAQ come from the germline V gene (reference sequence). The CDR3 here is CASSLGEGKNIQYF. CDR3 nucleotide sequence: TGTGCCAGCAGCTTAGGCGAGGGAAAAAACATTCAGTACTTC. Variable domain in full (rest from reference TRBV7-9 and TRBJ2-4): DTGVSQNPRHKITKRGQNVTFRCDPISEHNRLYWYRQTLGQGPEFLTYFQNEAQLEKSRLLSDRFSAERPKGSFSTLEIQRTEQGDSAMYLCASSLGEGKNIQYFGAGTRLSVL.

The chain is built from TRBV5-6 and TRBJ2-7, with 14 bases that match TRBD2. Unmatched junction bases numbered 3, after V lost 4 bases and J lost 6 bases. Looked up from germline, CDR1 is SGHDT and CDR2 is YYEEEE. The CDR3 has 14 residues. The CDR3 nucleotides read TGTGCCAGCAGCACCGGACTAGCGGGAGGCGAGCAGTACTTC. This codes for CASSTGLAGGEQYF.

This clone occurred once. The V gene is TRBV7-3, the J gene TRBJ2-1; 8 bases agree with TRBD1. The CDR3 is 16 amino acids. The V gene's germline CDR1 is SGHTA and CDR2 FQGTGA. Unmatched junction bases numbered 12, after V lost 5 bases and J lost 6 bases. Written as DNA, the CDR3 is TGTGCCAGCAGCCCCCATGTGGGGACAGGCCTCAATGAGCAGTTCTTC. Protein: CASSPHVGTGLNEQFF.

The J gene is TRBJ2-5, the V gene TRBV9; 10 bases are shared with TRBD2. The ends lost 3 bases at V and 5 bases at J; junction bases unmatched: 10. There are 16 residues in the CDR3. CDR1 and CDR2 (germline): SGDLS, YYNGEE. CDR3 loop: CASSAMLAGVGETQYF. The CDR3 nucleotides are TGTGCCAGCAGCGCCATGCTAGCGGGAGTAGGCGAGACCCAGTACTTC. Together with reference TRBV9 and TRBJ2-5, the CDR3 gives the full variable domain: DSGVTQTPKHLITATGQRVTLRCSPRSGDLSVYWYQQSLDQGLQFLIQYYNGEERAKGNILERFSAQQFPDLHSELNLSSLELGDSALYFCASSAMLAGVGETQYFGPGTRLLVL.

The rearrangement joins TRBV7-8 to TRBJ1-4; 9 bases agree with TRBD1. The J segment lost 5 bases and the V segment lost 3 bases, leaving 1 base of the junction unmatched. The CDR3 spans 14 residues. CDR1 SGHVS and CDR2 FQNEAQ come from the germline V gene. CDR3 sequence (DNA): TGTGCCAGCAGCTTGGGGACAGGGAATGAAAAACTGTTTTTT. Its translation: CASSLGTGNEKLFF. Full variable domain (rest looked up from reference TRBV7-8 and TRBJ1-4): GAGVSQSPRYKVAKRGQDVALRCDPISGHVSLFWYQQALGQGPEFLTYFQNEAQLDKSGLPSDRFFAERPEGSVSTLKIQRTQQEDSAVYLCASSLGTGNEKLFFGSGTQLSVL.

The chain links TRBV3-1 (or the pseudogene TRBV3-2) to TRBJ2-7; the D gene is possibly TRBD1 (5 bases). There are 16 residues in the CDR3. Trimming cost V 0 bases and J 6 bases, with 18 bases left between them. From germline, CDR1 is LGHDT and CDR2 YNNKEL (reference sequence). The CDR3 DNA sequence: TGTGCCAGCAGCCAAGATTTTGAGGCAGGGATTTCCGAGCAGTACTTC. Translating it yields CASSQDFEAGISEQYF.

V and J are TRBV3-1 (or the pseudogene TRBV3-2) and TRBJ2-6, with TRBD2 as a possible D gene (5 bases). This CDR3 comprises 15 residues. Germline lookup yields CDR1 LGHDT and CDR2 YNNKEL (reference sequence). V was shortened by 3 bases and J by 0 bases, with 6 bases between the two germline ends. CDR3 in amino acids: CASSHRGSGANVLTF. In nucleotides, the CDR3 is TGTGCCAGCAGCCATCGGGGCTCTGGGGCCAACGTCCTGACTTTC.

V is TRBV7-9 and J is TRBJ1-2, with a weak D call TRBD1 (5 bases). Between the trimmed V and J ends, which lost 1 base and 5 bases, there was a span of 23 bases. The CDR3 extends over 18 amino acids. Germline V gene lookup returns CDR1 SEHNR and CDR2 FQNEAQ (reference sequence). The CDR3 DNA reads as TGTGCCAGCAGCTTAGTACTAACGGGGAGGGGCCGGCGTTATGGCTACACCTTC. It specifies CASSLVLTGRGRRYGYTF. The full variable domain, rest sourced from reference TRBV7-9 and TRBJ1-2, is DTGVSQNPRHKITKRGQNVTFRCDPISEHNRLYWYRQTLGQGPEFLTYFQNEAQLEKSRLLSDRFSAERPKGSFSTLEIQRTEQGDSAMYLCASSLVLTGRGRRYGYTFGSGTRLTVV.

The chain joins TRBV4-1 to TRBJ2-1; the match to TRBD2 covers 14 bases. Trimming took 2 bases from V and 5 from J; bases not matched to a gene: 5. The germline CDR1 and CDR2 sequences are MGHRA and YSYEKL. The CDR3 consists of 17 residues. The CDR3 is CASSQRLAGGLDNEQFF. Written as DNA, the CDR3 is TGCGCCAGCAGCCAAAGACTAGCGGGAGGGCTCGACAATGAGCAGTTCTTC.

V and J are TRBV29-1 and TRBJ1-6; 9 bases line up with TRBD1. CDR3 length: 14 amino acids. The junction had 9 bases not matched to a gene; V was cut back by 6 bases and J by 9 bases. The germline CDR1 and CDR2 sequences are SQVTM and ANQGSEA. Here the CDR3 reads CSVMDRGFGSPLHF. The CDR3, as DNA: TGCAGCGTGATGGACAGGGGTTTTGGTTCACCCCTCCACTTT.

The CDR3 loop reads CASSLQRGPQETQYF. As DNA, the CDR3 is TGTGCCAGCAGCTTACAGCGGGGGCCTCAAGAGACCCAGTACTTC. The chain carries TRBV7-2 and TRBJ2-5, with 8 positions matching TRBD2. This CDR3 has 15 amino acids. J lost 2 bases, V lost 2 bases, and 4 bases had no gene match. Germline V CDR1 and CDR2: SGHTA, FQGNSA. Filled out from reference TRBV7-2 and TRBJ2-5, the complete variable domain reads GAGVSQSPSNKVTEKGKDVELRCDPISGHTALYWYRQSLGQGLEFLIYFQGNSAPDKSGLPSDRFSAERTGGSVSTLTIQRTQQEDSAVYLCASSLQRGPQETQYFGPGTRLLVL.

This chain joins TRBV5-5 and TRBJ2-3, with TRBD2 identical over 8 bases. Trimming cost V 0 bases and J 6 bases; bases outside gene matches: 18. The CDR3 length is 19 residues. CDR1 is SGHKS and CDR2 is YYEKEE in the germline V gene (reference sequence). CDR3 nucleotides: TGTGCCAGCAGCTTGGAAGTTGGGTCGGGACTAGGTGGTGCGGATACGCAGTATTTT. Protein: CASSLEVGSGLGGADTQYF.

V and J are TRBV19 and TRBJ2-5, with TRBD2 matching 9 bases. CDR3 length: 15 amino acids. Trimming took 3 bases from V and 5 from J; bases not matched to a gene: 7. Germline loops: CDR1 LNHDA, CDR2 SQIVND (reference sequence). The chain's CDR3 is CASSMDSGSGETQYF. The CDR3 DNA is TGTGCCAGTAGTATGGATAGCGGGAGTGGGGAGACCCAGTACTTC.

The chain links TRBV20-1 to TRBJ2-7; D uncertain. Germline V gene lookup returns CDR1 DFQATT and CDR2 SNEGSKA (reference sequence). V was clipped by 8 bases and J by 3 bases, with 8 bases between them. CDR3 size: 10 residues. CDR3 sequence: CSMIDYEQYF. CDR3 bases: TGCAGTATGATAGACTACGAGCAGTACTTC.

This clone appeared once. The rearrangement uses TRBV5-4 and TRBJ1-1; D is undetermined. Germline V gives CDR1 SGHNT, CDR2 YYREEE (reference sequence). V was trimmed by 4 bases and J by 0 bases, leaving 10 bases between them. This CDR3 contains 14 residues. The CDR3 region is CASSETSMNTEAFF. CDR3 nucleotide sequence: TGTGCCAGCAGCGAAACAAGTATGAACACTGAAGCTTTCTTT.

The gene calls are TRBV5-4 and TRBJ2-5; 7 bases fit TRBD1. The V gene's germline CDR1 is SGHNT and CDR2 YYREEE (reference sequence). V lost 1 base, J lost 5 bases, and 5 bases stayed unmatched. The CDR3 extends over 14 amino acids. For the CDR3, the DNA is TGTGCCAGCAGCTTGAACAGGGGAGACGAGACCCAGTACTTC. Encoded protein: CASSLNRGDETQYF.

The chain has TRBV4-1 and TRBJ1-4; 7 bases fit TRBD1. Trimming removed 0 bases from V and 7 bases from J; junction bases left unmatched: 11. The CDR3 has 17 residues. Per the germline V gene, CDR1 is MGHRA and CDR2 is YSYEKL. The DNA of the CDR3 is TGCGCCAGCAGCCAAGATCTTGTCGGGACAGTGGTTGAAAAACTGTTTTTT. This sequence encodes CASSQDLVGTVVEKLFF.

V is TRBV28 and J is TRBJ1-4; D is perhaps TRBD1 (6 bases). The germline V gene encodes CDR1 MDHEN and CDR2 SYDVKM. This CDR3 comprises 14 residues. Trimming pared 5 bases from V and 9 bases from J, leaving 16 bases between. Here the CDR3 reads CASSQEGGEQKLFF. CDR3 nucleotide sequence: TGTGCCAGCAGTCAAGAAGGGGGAGAGCAAAAACTGTTTTTT.

DNA for the CDR3: TGTGCCAGCAGTGAGATGTCCAGGGGCCCAGATACGCAGTATTTT. Encoded protein: CASSEMSRGPDTQYF. This chain connects TRBV6-1 to TRBJ2-3; maybe TRBD1 (6 bases). The V gene's germline CDR1 is MNHNS and CDR2 SASEGT. V lost 3 bases, J lost 4 bases, and 14 bases lay in between. CDR3 length equals 15 residues.

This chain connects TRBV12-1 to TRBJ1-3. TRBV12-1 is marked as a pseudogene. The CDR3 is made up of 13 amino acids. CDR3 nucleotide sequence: TGTGCCAGCACCCCCGCTGCGGGAAACACCATATATTTT. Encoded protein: CASTPAAGNTIYF.

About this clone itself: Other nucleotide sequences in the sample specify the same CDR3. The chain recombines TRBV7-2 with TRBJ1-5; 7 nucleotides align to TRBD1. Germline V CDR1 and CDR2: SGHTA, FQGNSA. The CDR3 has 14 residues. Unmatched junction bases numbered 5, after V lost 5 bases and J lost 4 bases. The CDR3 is CASSPGTVNQPQHF. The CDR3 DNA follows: TGTGCCAGCAGCCCTGGGACAGTAAATCAGCCCCAGCATTTT.

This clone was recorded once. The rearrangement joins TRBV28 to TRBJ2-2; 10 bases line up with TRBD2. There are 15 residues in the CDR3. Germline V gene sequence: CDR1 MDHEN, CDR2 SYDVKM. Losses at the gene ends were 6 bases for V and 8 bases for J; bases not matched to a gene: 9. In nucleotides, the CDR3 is TGTGCCAGCAGACCGGCTAGCGGGGGTTCGGGGGAGCTGTTTTTT. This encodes CASRPASGGSGELFF.